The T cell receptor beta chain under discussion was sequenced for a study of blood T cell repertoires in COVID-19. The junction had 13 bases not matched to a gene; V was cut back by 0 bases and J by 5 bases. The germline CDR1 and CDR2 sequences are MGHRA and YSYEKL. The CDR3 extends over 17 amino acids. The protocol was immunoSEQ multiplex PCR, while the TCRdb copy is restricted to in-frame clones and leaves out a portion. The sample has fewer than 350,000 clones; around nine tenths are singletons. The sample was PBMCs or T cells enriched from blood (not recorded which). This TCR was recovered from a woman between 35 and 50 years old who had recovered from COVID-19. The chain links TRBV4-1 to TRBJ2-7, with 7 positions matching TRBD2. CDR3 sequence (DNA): TGCGCCAGCAGCCAAGATAGGCCCGGGGGAGGGCTAAACGAGCAGTACTTC. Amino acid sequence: CASSQDRPGGGLNEQYF.